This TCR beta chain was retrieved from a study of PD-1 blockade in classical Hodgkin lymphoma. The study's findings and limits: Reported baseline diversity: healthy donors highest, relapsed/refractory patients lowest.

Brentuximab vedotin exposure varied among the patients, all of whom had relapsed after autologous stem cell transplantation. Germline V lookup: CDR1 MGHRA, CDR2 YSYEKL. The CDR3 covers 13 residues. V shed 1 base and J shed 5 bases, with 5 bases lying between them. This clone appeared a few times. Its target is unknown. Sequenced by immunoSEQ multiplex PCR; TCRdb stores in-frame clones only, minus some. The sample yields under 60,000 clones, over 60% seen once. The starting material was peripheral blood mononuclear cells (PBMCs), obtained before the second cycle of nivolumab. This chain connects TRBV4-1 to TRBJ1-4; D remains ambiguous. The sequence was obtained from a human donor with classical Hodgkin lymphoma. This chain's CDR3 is CASSQAQNEKLFF. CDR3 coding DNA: TGCGCCAGCAGCCAAGCGCAAAATGAAAAACTGTTTTTT.